The text below deals with one TCR beta chain. Its antigen remains undetermined. Base qualities were left out, and no much larger clone turns up one base away. The germline V gene encodes CDR1 SGHNT and CDR2 YENEEA. V ends up 4 bases short and J 1 base short, with an unmatched junction base count of 12. The CDR3 contains 20 residues, cysteine and phenylalanine counted. Only the CDR3 part of the read is kept: 60 bases, read in frame from the first base. This sample is drawn from a study of T cell changes during pregnancy in multiple sclerosis (dated by TCRdb to about 2019). General notes on the study: In women with multiple sclerosis, the researchers looked at how the T cell repertoire shifted as pregnancy progressed.

The receptor library was made with the immunoSEQ multiplex PCR assay. TCRdb obtained this table from immuneACCESS and retained in-frame rearrangements with V and J assigned. These tables miss some clones; where compared with another copy, unresolved V genes account for less than half of the shortfall, and the remainder is unexplained. Here the sample has just under 65,000 clones; 75% to 95% occur a single time. About 1.2% of the sample lies in the top ten. The sequencing used peripheral blood, collected after pregnancy. This TCR came from a female donor in good health, enrolled as a control in a pregnancy study. The rearranged chain carries TRBV11-3 and TRBJ2-3; TRBD2 agrees with 15 junctional bases. The CDR3 corresponds to CASSSAARTSGGDGTDTQYF. The DNA reads as follows: TGTGCCAGCAGCTCCGCGGCTAGGACTAGCGGGGGGGATGGCACAGATACGCAGTATTTT.